This T cell receptor (beta chain) came from a study of blood T cell repertoires in COVID-19. The overall study: Acute and convalescent COVID-19 samples came from the United States, Italy and Spain. T cells, B-cell-depleted T cells, or PBMCs provided the cDNA or gDNA that served as material.

Per germline, CDR1 LNHDA and CDR2 SQIVND (reference sequence). Trimming shortened V by 7 bases and J by 4 bases, and 17 bases separated the two germline ends. This CDR3 region has 15 residues. Libraries were prepared by immunoSEQ multiplex PCR; TCRdb keeps only in-frame clonotypes and omits some of them. The sample contains about 270,000 clones, 84% of which appear only once. This chain connects TRBV19 to TRBJ1-3; tentatively, D is TRBD1 (5 bases). The sequenced sample was peripheral blood. The receptor's source is a human donor in a cohort sampled during active COVID-19. The CDR3 loop is CASNGGETGGNTIYF. CDR3 coding DNA: TGTGCCAGTAACGGGGGAGAAACGGGAGGAAACACCATATATTTT.